This T cell receptor beta chain was obtained from a study of Ad26.COV2.S vaccination and SARS-CoV-2 variants. For the study at large: A participant enrolled in the COV1001 Ad26.COV2.S trial arm provided the sample. Administration of Ad26.COV2.S was intramuscular, either once or twice 56 days apart.

The sample's treatment: around 19 received Ad26.COV2.S at low or high dose, single or two shots; roughly five received placebo; per-sample allocation not given. Sample collection was performed on day 63 after the first vaccine or placebo injection. Repertoires were generated with immunoSEQ multiplex PCR, while TCRdb's copy carries only in-frame clones and drops some. In the table there are roughly 270,000 clones, around 87% of which are singletons. Trimming took off 0 bases at V and 1 base at J, with 3 bases between the two ends. This CDR3 comprises 13 residues. Germline V gene data show CDR1 as LGHNA and CDR2 as YSLEER. As to this clone: Antigen unknown.

Study conclusions and caveats: Participants given vaccine showed non-spike TCR breadth similar to that of placebo recipients. Relative to placebo recipients, vaccine recipients exhibited elevated spike-specific TCR breadth.

This sequence was found in a person between 18 and 60 years old who received the Ad26.COV2.S COVID-19 vaccine or a placebo. Sequenced here: peripheral blood, sampled in a trial of Ad26.COV2.S vaccine versus placebo. The chain has TRBV4-3 and TRBJ1-1, with no clear D. Here the CDR3 DNA reads TGCGCCAGCAGCCAAGAGGCGAACACTGAAGCTTTCTTT. Translation: CASSQEANTEAFF.